These T cell receptor beta chains were read from a single sample in a study of blood T cell repertoires in COVID-19. Some clones are missing from TCRdb's copy, which holds only in-frame ones; the method was immunoSEQ multiplex PCR. The repertoire holds hundreds of thousands of clones, with roughly four fifths as singletons. Sequenced: PBMCs or T cells enriched from blood (not recorded which). The receptors originated from a man aged 30-40 years with acute COVID-19. Both conserved end residues are part of each CDR3. D genes are given only for firm matches. Clone size, where shown, is once, few, many, or a class for clones that have expanded.

>TRBV28|TRBJ2-5|-|-
CASSPTSLRETQYF
TGTGCCAGCAGCCCAACTAGCCTAAGGGAGACCCAGTACTTC
>TRBV6-6|TRBJ1-1|-|-
CASSYASGAFF
TGTGCCAGCAGTTACGCGTCGGGAGCTTTCTTT
>TRBV11-1|TRBJ1-6|-|-
CASSRQLDNSPLHF
TGTGCCAGCAGCCGACAGCTCGATAATTCACCCCTCCACTTT
>TRBV15|TRBJ1-1|-|-
CATSRATEAFF
TGTGCCACCAGCAGGGCCACTGAAGCTTTCTTT
>TRBV18|TRBJ1-6|-|-
CASSEMDSPLHF
TGTGCCAGCTCAGAGATGGATTCACCCCTCCACTTT
>TRBV14|TRBJ2-5|-|TRBD1
CASSPQGGGILQTQYF
TGTGCCAGCAGCCCACAGGGGGGAGGAATCCTGCAGACCCAGTACTTC
>TRBV18|TRBJ2-3|-|TRBD2
CASSPNPGLAATGGADTQYF
TGTGCCAGCTCACCCAATCCCGGACTAGCGGCCACAGGGGGTGCAGATACGCAGTATTTT
>TRBV4-1|TRBJ1-2|-|TRBD1
CASSQPRGLFNGYTF
TGCGCCAGCAGCCAACCCAGGGGGCTCTTTAATGGCTACACCTTC
>TRBV7-2|TRBJ1-2|-|TRBD1
CASSPRGAGLTYGYTF
TGTGCCAGCAGCCCCAGGGGGGCGGGTTTAACCTATGGCTACACCTTC
>TRBV13|TRBJ2-5|-|TRBD2
CASSLLSGSRGGETQYF
TGTGCCAGCAGCTTGTTAAGCGGGAGTCGAGGAGGAGAGACCCAGTACTTC
>TRBV5-1|TRBJ1-6|once|-
CASSLDDSRNSPLHF
TGTGCCAGCAGCTTGGACGACAGCAGGAATTCACCCCTCCACTTT
>TRBV12-3/TRBV12-4|TRBJ2-1|once|TRBD2
CASSFEAGGSEFF
TGTGCCAGCAGTTTTGAGGCGGGGGGATCAGAGTTCTTC
>TRBV28|TRBJ1-5|-|-
CASRRLGQGSYSNQPQHF
TGTGCCAGCAGACGCCTGGGGCAGGGGTCTTATAGCAATCAGCCCCAGCATTTT
>TRBV9|TRBJ1-2|-|-
CASSVDRNYGYTF
TGTGCCAGCAGCGTGGACAGAAACTATGGCTACACCTTC
>TRBV3-1/TRBV3-2|TRBJ2-3|once|TRBD1
CASSRSGQETTDTQYF
TGTGCCAGCAGCCGATCGGGACAGGAGACTACAGATACGCAGTATTTT
>TRBV9|TRBJ1-1|-|TRBD1
CASSLRDRGNTEAFF
TGTGCCAGCAGCCTGCGGGACAGGGGAAACACTGAAGCTTTCTTT
>TRBV4-2|TRBJ2-1|-|-
CASSQDTGEQFF
TGTGCCAGCAGCCAAGATACCGGTGAGCAGTTCTTC
>TRBV11-3|TRBJ2-5|-|TRBD2
CASSLEAGVLETQYF
TGTGCCAGCAGCTTAGAAGCGGGAGTCCTTGAGACCCAGTACTTC
>TRBV24-1|TRBJ1-6|few|-
CATSDPNRERGSPLHF
TGTGCCACCAGTGACCCAAACAGGGAGCGGGGATCACCCCTCCACTTT
>TRBV9|TRBJ1-1|-|-
CASSVAGFGDTEAFF
TGTGCCAGCAGCGTAGCAGGGTTTGGGGACACTGAAGCTTTCTTT
>TRBV2|TRBJ2-1|-|-
CASSNVVVNEQFF
TGTGCCAGCAGTAATGTCGTTGTGAATGAGCAGTTCTTC
>TRBV24-1|TRBJ1-2|-|TRBD1
CATSEDRVGGYTF
TGTGCCACCAGTGAGGACAGGGTAGGTGGCTACACCTTC